Following are 24 T cell receptor beta chains from one sample sequenced in a study of early T cells in non-severe SARS-CoV-2 infection. TCRdb redid the calling of the 5' RACE reads with MiXCR, one entry per CDR3 protein. The sample lists around 81,000 distinct CDR3 sequences, 11% to 15% occurring once. The sample comprised whole blood. The receptor set was obtained from an adult who was a healthcare worker with PCR-confirmed SARS-CoV-2 infection or an uninfected control (not recorded which).

The V and J genes are TRBV24-1 and TRBJ2-7, with 9 bases that match TRBD1. The CDR3 spans 13 residues. CDR1 is KGHDR and CDR2 is SFDVKD in the germline V gene. After removal of 5 bases from V and 5 bases from J, the junction contained 3 bases not matched to a gene. CDR3 sequence (DNA): TGTGCCACCAGTGCGGGACAGGGTGACGAGCAGTACTTC. This encodes CATSAGQGDEQYF.

This clonotype was picked up a small number of times. The gene calls are TRBV6-5 and TRBJ1-1; tentative D call: TRBD1 (5 bases). The germline gives CDR1 MNHEY, CDR2 SVGAGI. CDR3 length: 13 residues. V lost 0 bases, J lost 9 bases, and 11 bases lay in between. In nucleotides, the CDR3 is TGTGCCAGCAGTTACTCCATTGGGGCCCAAGCTTTCTTT. Protein: CASSYSIGAQAFF.

CDR3 region: CSARSGGATPHQPQHF. DNA for the CDR3: TGCAGTGCTAGATCAGGCGGGGCGACACCGCATCAGCCCCAGCATTTT. The rearrangement links TRBV20-1 to TRBJ1-5, with D tentatively TRBD1 (5 bases). Germline lookup yields CDR1 DFQATT and CDR2 SNEGSKA (reference sequence). The CDR3 sequence is 16 residues long. Trimming took off 2 bases at V and 5 bases at J, with 19 bases between the two ends.

This clonotype turned up a few times. The chain combines TRBV6-4 with TRBJ2-3, with D hard to call. Germline CDR1 MRHNA, CDR2 SNTAGT. The CDR3 loop spans 13 amino acids. V was pared by 3 bases and J by 5 bases, with 9 bases between. CDR3 sequence: CASSDRPEDTQYF. The CDR3 nucleotides read TGTGCCAGCAGTGATAGACCCGAAGATACGCAGTATTTT.

The chain links TRBV7-3 to TRBJ2-2; D not resolved. The germline V and J ends were trimmed by 3 bases and 6 bases, with 8 bases remaining between them. Germline V gene data show CDR1 as SGHTA and CDR2 as FQGTGA. This CDR3 has 13 amino acids. The CDR3 DNA follows: TGTGCCAGCAGCTTTAAAGGGCCCGGGGAGCTGTTTTTT. As protein: CASSFKGPGELFF.

This clonotype was recorded many times. The rearrangement links TRBV7-3 to TRBJ2-5, with TRBD1 as a possible D gene (6 bases). Between the trimmed V and J ends, which lost 3 bases and 5 bases, there was a span of 10 bases. Germline lookup yields CDR1 SGHTA and CDR2 FQGTGA. The CDR3 is made up of 13 amino acids. CDR3 sequence: CASSLGAMETQYF. CDR3 bases: TGTGCCAGCAGCTTGGGGGCCATGGAGACCCAGTACTTC.

This clonotype was counted between two and nine times. The chain combines TRBV4-3 with TRBJ2-5; weak D call: TRBD2 (5 bases). Looked up from germline, CDR1 is LGHNA and CDR2 is YSLEER. V was shortened by 3 bases and J by 5 bases, with 19 bases between the two germline ends. The CDR3 runs 16 residues. The CDR3 bases are TGCGCCAGCAGCCAGCAATCGGGAAATCCGGCGGAGACCCAGTACTTC. Protein product: CASSQQSGNPAETQYF.

This clonotype came up a few times. The chain uses TRBV29-1 and TRBJ2-3; D gene uncertain. V lost 4 bases and J 6 bases, leaving 14 bases between the germline ends. In germline, CDR1 is SQVTM, CDR2 ANQGSEA. The CDR3 runs to 13 residues. The CDR3 DNA follows: TGCAGCGTTGCCAATTCAAAAAGGGATACGCAGTATTTT. Its translation is CSVANSKRDTQYF.

The chain recombines TRBV29-1 with TRBJ1-1; perhaps TRBD1 as D (6 bases). This CDR3 comprises 11 residues. V was pared by 4 bases and J by 8 bases, with 11 bases between. CDR1 is SQVTM and CDR2 is ANQGSEA in the germline V gene. The CDR3 sequence: CSVVTGREAFF. In nucleotides, the CDR3 is TGCAGCGTTGTGACAGGCAGAGAAGCTTTCTTT.

This clonotype was found a few times. This chain uses TRBV29-1 with TRBJ1-4, with no clear D. The length of the CDR3 is 12 residues. Germline V gene data show CDR1 as SQVTM and CDR2 as ANQGSEA. V lost 4 bases, J lost 9 bases, and 12 bases lay in between. CDR3 loop: CSVGRPQKKLFF. The CDR3 coding sequence is TGCAGCGTTGGCCGACCCCAGAAAAAACTGTTTTTT.

This clonotype turned up a few times. The chain links TRBV10-2 to TRBJ2-5; 11 bases are a match to TRBD2. CDR1 is WSHSY, CDR2 SAAADI, per germline. The CDR3 spans 16 residues. Unmatched junction bases numbered 6, after V lost 6 bases and J lost 0 bases. The CDR3, as DNA: TGCGCCAGCAGGGAAGGGACTAGCGGAAACCAAGAGACCCAGTACTTC. As protein: CASREGTSGNQETQYF.

This sequence joins TRBV4-2 and TRBJ2-1; 13 bases line up with TRBD2. CDR1 and CDR2 from the germline V gene are LGHNA and YNFKEQ. Losses at the gene ends were 0 bases for V and 0 bases for J; bases not matched to a gene: 8. The CDR3 is 20 amino acids. The CDR3 sequence: CASSQDGTSGALSSYNEQFF. The CDR3 region has the DNA TGTGCCAGCAGCCAAGATGGGACTAGCGGGGCTCTAAGCTCCTACAATGAGCAGTTCTTC.

Only a few counts were recorded for this clonotype. The junction departs from germline at one end; a sequencing error may be responsible. The V and J genes are TRBV10-3 and TRBJ2-3, with D perhaps given as TRBD1 or TRBD2 (5 bases each). The length of the CDR3 is 13 residues. CDR1 is ENHRY and CDR2 is SYGVKD in the germline V gene. Here the CDR3 DNA reads TGTGCCATCAGCGAGTCGTGGGGGGATACGCAGTATTTT. Its translation: CAISESWGDTQYF.

In regard to this clonotype: At one of its ends the junction is not consistent with the germline gene, which may arise from a read error. The chain is built from TRBV12-3 or TRBV12-4 and TRBJ2-3, with D maybe TRBD2 (5 bases). This CDR3 is built from 14 residues. CDR3 DNA: TGTGCCAGCAGTCTAGCAGCCAGGTCAGATACGCAGTATTTT. Translating it yields CASSLAARSDTQYF.

The chain is built from TRBV7-9 and TRBJ2-7; 8 positions match TRBD2. The CDR3 runs 12 residues. Unmatched junction bases numbered 6, after V lost 1 base and J lost 13 bases. Looked up from germline, CDR1 is SEHNR and CDR2 is FQNEAQ (reference sequence). The CDR3 nucleotides read TGTGCCAGCAGCTTAGGAGTAGCGGGGTTATACTTC. Amino acids: CASSLGVAGLYF.

This rearrangement joins TRBV6-2 or TRBV6-3 to TRBJ2-7; maybe TRBD2 (5 bases). Germline lookup yields CDR1 MNHEY and CDR2 SVGEGT. This CDR3 comprises 16 residues. With 5 bases removed from V and 0 bases from J, the gap between germline ends came to 17 bases. CDR3 in amino acids: CASSAPLAFPSYEQYF. In nucleotides, the CDR3 is TGTGCCAGCAGTGCACCTCTAGCCTTCCCCTCCTACGAGCAGTACTTC.

This clonotype was picked up a small number of times. The rearrangement links TRBV12-3 or TRBV12-4 to TRBJ2-1; 8 bases map to TRBD1. The CDR3 extends over 16 amino acids. V lost 2 bases to trimming and J lost 3 bases; unmatched junction nucleotides: 6. CDR3 DNA sequence: TGTGCCAGCAGTTTATACCAGGGGGCGGTCTACAATGAGCAGTTCTTC. It translates to CASSLYQGAVYNEQFF.

This clonotype showed up just a few times. The chain combines TRBV12-3 or TRBV12-4 with TRBJ2-5, with unresolved D. V gave up 5 bases and J gave up 5 bases, with 15 bases separating them. This CDR3 has 14 residues. CDR3 protein: CASSPPRPGETQYF. CDR3 nucleotide sequence: TGTGCCAGCAGTCCCCCTCGTCCCGGGGAGACCCAGTACTTC.

This clonotype was picked up a small number of times. This chain uses TRBV29-1 with TRBJ2-2; D is perhaps TRBD1 (6 bases). Germline values: CDR1 SQVTM, CDR2 ANQGSEA. This CDR3 region has 14 residues. V lost 4 bases to trimming and J lost 4 bases, with 13 bases between them. CDR3 in DNA: TGCAGCGTTGTTCAAGGCAGGGGCACCGGGGAGCTGTTTTTT. Translated: CSVVQGRGTGELFF.

Concerning this clonotype itself: A read error may produce the germline difference seen at one junction end. The chain joins TRBV28 to TRBJ2-7; no reliable D call. CDR3 length equals 12 residues. CDR1 is MDHEN and CDR2 is SYDVKM in the germline V gene. In nucleotides, the CDR3 is TGTGCCAGCAGTTTACCAAGCTACGCGCAGTACTTC. Its translation is CASSLPSYAQYF.

This clonotype was seen ten or more times. The CDR3 coding sequence is TGTGCCAGCAGAAACAGAGGCGAGCAGTACTTC. It encodes CASRNRGEQYF. The V gene is TRBV6-2 or TRBV6-3, the J gene TRBJ2-7; no definite D call. The CDR3 sequence is 11 residues long. V was clipped by 6 bases and J by 6 bases, with 9 bases between them. The germline V gene encodes CDR1 MNHEY and CDR2 SVGEGT.

This CDR3 is CASSDWQKNTGELFF. Written as DNA, the CDR3 is TGTGCCAGTAGTGATTGGCAGAAGAACACCGGGGAGCTGTTTTTT. The chain carries TRBV19 and TRBJ2-2, with D unresolved. Germline-derived CDR1 and CDR2 are LNHDA and SQIVND (reference sequence). The V end was cut by 5 bases, the J end by 1 base, with 11 bases between. The CDR3 has 15 residues.

The chain combines TRBV5-1 with TRBJ2-5; tentatively, D is TRBD1 (6 bases). V was cut by 5 bases and J by 4 bases, with 18 bases left in between. The CDR3 extends over 15 amino acids. The germline V gene has CDR1 SGHRS and CDR2 YFSETQ. CDR3 DNA sequence: TGCGCCAGCAGAATCGACACCGCAGGGGCAGAGACCCAGTACTTC. Translation: CASRIDTAGAETQYF.

J is TRBJ2-4 and V is TRBV7-2; perhaps D is TRBD1 or TRBD2 (5 bases each). CDR3 length equals 15 residues. Deletions cut 3 bases from V and 0 bases from J, with 9 bases between. Germline V CDR1 and CDR2: SGHTA, FQGNSA. The CDR3 sequence: CASSLGVLAKNIQYF. The CDR3 nucleotides are TGTGCCAGCAGCTTGGGGGTCTTAGCCAAAAACATTCAGTACTTC.